These 23 T cell receptor beta chains came from one sample sequenced in a study of T cell clonality in common variable immunodeficiency. Antigens of these TCRs are unknown. Study-wide results and limits: Fewer deletions and N-nucleotide insertions were reportedly seen in common variable immunodeficiency TCR beta sequences.

The assay was immunoSEQ multiplex PCR, and TCRdb's table has in-frame clones only and misses some. The sample is made up of 20,000 to 30,000 clones, none counted only once. Sequenced sample: peripheral blood mononuclear cells. These TCRs come from a human donor with common variable immunodeficiency.

This clone was recorded many times. CDR3 sequence: CASSSYVSGDTQYF. The CDR3 DNA, read in part, is TGCGCCAGCAGCTCTTATGTGTCGGGGGATACG. The chain joins TRBV5-1 to TRBJ2-3, with a weak D call TRBD2 (5 bases). The DNA ends 3 residues before the CDR3 does, and the rest of the CDR3 is filled in from the germline J gene. The V gene lost 3 bases and the J gene lost 6 bases, with 14 bases spanning the gap. Germline V gene sequence: CDR1 SGHRS, CDR2 YFSETQ. CDR3 length: 14 residues.

This clone was recorded many times. Read sequence stops 3 residues before the CDR3 end, and the germline J gene provides the missing end. The J gene is TRBJ2-7, the V gene TRBV5-1; D is unclear. The CDR3 runs 13 residues. Germline CDR1 and CDR2: SGHRS and YFSETQ. The V and J ends lost 6 bases and 1 base respectively, with 11 bases between them. The CDR3 reads CASTPGLSYEQYF. Partial CDR3 DNA: TGCGCCAGCACCCCCGGGTTATCCTACGAG.

This clone was detected only a few times. The CDR3 end is not reached by the read, which stops 3 residues before it; the germline J gene fills it in. The chain employs TRBV2 and TRBJ2-5, with 9 bases that match TRBD2. The CDR3 is made up of 16 amino acids. V dropped 1 base and J dropped 5; count of bases not matched to a gene: 8. CDR1 and CDR2 from the germline V gene are SNHLY and FYNNEI. The CDR3 sequence is CASSEVPGLARETQYF. The sequenced part of the CDR3 DNA is TGTGCCAGCAGTGAAGTGCCGGGACTAGCAAGGGAGACC.

As for this clone: The read ends 3 residues early relative to the CDR3; the germline J gene fills the gap. The chain joins TRBV7-2 to TRBJ1-5; no firm D call. V was pared by 5 bases and J by 3 bases, with 11 bases between. This CDR3 contains 14 residues. Germline CDR1 reads SGHTA; CDR2 reads FQGNSA. The CDR3 DNA, read in part, is TGTGCCAGCAGCGACTACCTAGCCAATCAGCCC. This encodes CASSDYLANQP. The whole CDR3 protein is CASSDYLANQPQHF.

This clone was seen many times. CDR3 residues: CASSLVIAAGQETQYF. Partial CDR3 DNA: TGCGCCAGCAGCTTGGTTATCGCGGCAGGGCAAGAGACC. The genes are TRBV5-1 and TRBJ2-5; tentative D call: TRBD1 (5 bases). The sequence runs out 3 residues before the end of the CDR3; the remainder is reconstructed from the germline J gene. Germline CDR1 and CDR2: SGHRS and YFSETQ. This CDR3 has 16 amino acids. The V and J ends lost 0 bases and 2 bases respectively, with 14 bases between them.

This clone has a count of ten or more. The sequence runs out 3 residues before the end of the CDR3; the remainder is reconstructed from the germline J gene. The V gene is TRBV20-1, the J gene TRBJ2-7; tentatively, D is TRBD2 (7 bases). CDR3 length: 14 amino acids. The germline V gene has CDR1 DFQATT and CDR2 SNEGSKA (reference sequence). V was trimmed by 3 bases and J by 0 bases, leaving 12 bases between them. CDR3 DNA (partial): TGCAGTGCTAGGGGCGGGGGCAGCTCCTACGAG. This translates into CSARGGGSSYE. The whole CDR3 protein reads CSARGGGSSYEQYF.

At least ten counts were recorded for this clone. The CDR3 goes on 3 residues after the read ends, and that part is filled in from the germline J gene. The rearrangement uses TRBV14 and TRBJ2-1; D is unresolved. This CDR3 spans 15 amino acids. Trimming took 4 bases from V and 8 from J, leaving 18 bases between them. Germline V gives CDR1 SGHDN, CDR2 FVKESK. CDR3 DNA (partial): TGTGCCAGCAGCCCACCAACAAAATCTCGGGATGAG. Translated, it gives CASSPPTKSRDE. The CDR3 as a whole reads CASSPPTKSRDEQFF.

In regard to this clone: The missing CDR3 end, 3 residues past where the read stops, is filled in from the germline J gene. The V and J genes are TRBV2 and TRBJ2-2; 7 nucleotides agree with TRBD1. Germline V gene sequence: CDR1 SNHLY, CDR2 FYNNEI. The V segment lost 4 bases and the J segment 5 bases; nucleotides outside the gene matches: 13. This CDR3 is 17 amino acids long. CDR3 amino acids: CASSGEGARLGTGELFF. CDR3 DNA (partial): TGTGCCAGCAGTGGTGAGGGGGCGCGACTCGGGACCGGGGAG.

This clone occurred a few times. The DNA ends 3 residues before the CDR3 does, and the rest of the CDR3 is filled in from the germline J gene. J is TRBJ1-6 and V is TRBV7-8; TRBD1 agrees at 7 bases. The junction had 10 bases not matched to a gene; V was cut back by 5 bases and J by 6 bases. CDR1 is SGHVS, CDR2 FQNEAQ, per germline. The CDR3 loop spans 16 amino acids. Here the CDR3 reads CASSTLTGTANSPLHF. Partial CDR3 DNA: TGTGCCAGCAGCACTTTGACCGGGACAGCTAATTCACCC. The full variable domain, in which reference TRBV7-8 and TRBJ1-6 provide the parts outside the CDR3, is GAGVSQSPRYKVAKRGQDVALRCDPISGHVSLFWYQQALGQGPEFLTYFQNEAQLDKSGLPSDRFFAERPEGSVSTLKIQRTQQEDSAVYLCASSTLTGTANSPLHFGNGTRLTVT.

In its sample, this clone was seen a few times. From the germline J gene comes the end of the CDR3, since the read stops 3 residues before it. The chain couples TRBV6-1 to TRBJ1-1; 9 positions agree with TRBD1. The V gene end was trimmed by 4 bases and the J gene end by 3 bases; junction bases not matched to a gene: 6. Germline V CDR1 and CDR2: MNHNS, SASEGT. This CDR3 spans 15 amino acids. The CDR3 loop reads CASSGTGGWDTEAFF. The sequenced part of the CDR3 DNA is TGTGCCAGCAGTGGCACAGGGGGCTGGGACACTGAA.

This clone turned up a few times. The read stops 3 residues short of the end of the CDR3; the missing end is completed from the germline J gene. This chain uses TRBV7-6 with TRBJ2-5; unclear D gene. Germline V gives CDR1 SGHVS, CDR2 FNYEAQ. Trimming took off 1 base at V and 4 bases at J, with 10 bases between the two ends. The CDR3 length is 14 residues. The CDR3 DNA, read in part, is TGTGCCAGCAGCTTAGGGTCGGTAGCAGAGACC. Translated: CASSLGSVAET. The complete CDR3 protein is CASSLGSVAETQYF.

This clone appeared a few times. The read halts 3 residues ahead of the CDR3 end, with the missing end drawn from the germline J gene. The rearrangement links TRBV19 to TRBJ2-3; TRBD1 aligns across 10 bases. V shed 5 bases, J shed 2 bases, and the junction held 7 bases outside the gene matches. Germline V gene lookup returns CDR1 LNHDA and CDR2 SQIVND (reference sequence). The CDR3 contains 16 residues. The DNA read from the CDR3 is TGTGCCAGTAGTCCTCCGGGACAGGGGTTCACAGATACG. Translating it yields CASSPPGQGFTDT. The whole CDR3 sequence reads CASSPPGQGFTDTQYF.

This clone was observed a few times. Relative to the germline gene, one junction end is altered; a read error may explain this. The missing CDR3 end, 3 residues past where the read stops, is filled in from the germline J gene. The gene calls are TRBV7-9 and TRBJ1-6, with a tentative D call TRBD1 (6 bases). Per the germline V gene, CDR1 is SEHNR and CDR2 is FQNEAQ (reference sequence). This CDR3 comprises 13 residues. The part of the CDR3 DNA that was read is TGTTCCAGCAGCCAAGGGGGTGGGTCACCC. It translates to CSSSQGGGSP. The CDR3 as a whole reads CSSSQGGGSPLHF.

There are many counts of this clone. The CDR3 end lies 3 residues beyond the end of the read and is filled in from the germline J gene. The chain employs TRBV20-1 and TRBJ2-3; tentatively, D is TRBD2 (6 bases). Trimming shortened V by 3 bases and J by 7 bases, and 14 bases separated the two germline ends. The CDR3 sequence is 13 residues long. CDR1 is DFQATT, CDR2 SNEGSKA, per germline (reference sequence). The CDR3 spells CSASGGIGYTQYF. The sequenced CDR3 bases are TGCAGTGCTAGCGGCGGGATAGGGTATACG.

The table lists this clone with many counts. With the read ending 3 residues before the CDR3 end, the germline J gene is used to fill in that end. This chain links TRBV20-1 with TRBJ1-1, with TRBD1 matching 10 bases. Germline CDR1 and CDR2: DFQATT and SNEGSKA (reference sequence). Trimming removed 5 bases from V and 7 bases from J; junction bases left unmatched: 4. This CDR3 region has 12 residues. The CDR3 sequence is CSAGTGDREAFF. The CDR3 DNA, read in part, is TGCAGTGCTGGGACAGGGGACCGTGAA.

This clone occurred a few times. The read stops 3 residues short of the end of the CDR3; the missing end is completed from the germline J gene. The J gene is TRBJ1-2, the V gene TRBV20-1; D may be TRBD1 (6 bases). Germline V gives CDR1 DFQATT, CDR2 SNEGSKA (reference sequence). The CDR3 contains 14 residues. Between the trimmed V and J ends, which lost 0 bases and 2 bases, there was a span of 10 bases. The CDR3 is CSAREERGNYGYTF. The sequenced part of the CDR3 DNA is TGCAGTGCTAGAGAGGAAAGGGGGAACTATGGC.

This clone was counted ten times or more. The read terminates 3 residues before the CDR3 end, so the remaining end is supplied by the germline J gene. Other DNA sequences of this sample code for an identical CDR3. The chain links TRBV19 to TRBJ2-3; D call uncertain. Germline V gene lookup returns CDR1 LNHDA and CDR2 SQIVND (reference sequence). Trimming took off 3 bases at V and 6 bases at J, with 10 bases between the two ends. This CDR3 spans 13 amino acids. The CDR3 sequence is CASSISPRDTQYF. Incomplete CDR3 DNA: TGTGCCAGTAGTATCTCTCCAAGGGATACG.

The sample holds many counts of this clone. The read ends 3 residues shy of where the CDR3 ends; the end is completed using the germline J gene. This chain connects TRBV29-1 to TRBJ1-1; 7 bases line up with TRBD1. The junction had 7 bases not matched to a gene; V was cut back by 6 bases and J by 3 bases. The germline gives CDR1 SQVTM, CDR2 ANQGSEA. The CDR3 extends over 13 amino acids. CDR3 DNA (partial): TGCAGCGTCTTACAGGGGAGTTACACTGAA. It is translated as CSVLQGSYTE. The full CDR3 protein is CSVLQGSYTEAFF.

Ten or more counts support this clone. The CDR3 end lies 3 residues beyond the end of the read and is filled in from the germline J gene. V is TRBV4-1 and J is TRBJ2-5; weak D call: TRBD1 (6 bases). The V end was cut by 0 bases, the J end by 4 bases, with 18 bases between. The CDR3 has 17 residues. Germline V lookup: CDR1 MGHRA, CDR2 YSYEKL. The CDR3: CASSQDMNRDGGETQYF. The CDR3 bases that were read are TGCGCCAGCAGCCAAGATATGAACAGGGATGGCGGAGAGACC.

This clone was seen only a few times. Coverage ceases 3 residues before the CDR3 finishes, and the germline J gene fills in the end. The gene calls are TRBV19 and TRBJ2-2; TRBD2 agrees at 9 bases. The CDR3 covers 15 residues. Germline V gene data show CDR1 as LNHDA and CDR2 as SQIVND (reference sequence). V gave up 4 bases and J gave up 5 bases; unmatched junction bases: 5. Partial CDR3 DNA: TGTGCCAGTAGTAAGGGGACTAGCAGTACCGGGGAG. Residues: CASSKGTSSTGE. The whole CDR3 reads CASSKGTSSTGELFF.

Many counts were recorded for this clone. The read ends 3 residues early relative to the CDR3; the germline J gene fills the gap. This chain joins TRBV7-6 and TRBJ2-3, with TRBD2 matching over 11 bases. Germline-derived CDR1 and CDR2 are SGHVS and FNYEAQ. V lost 4 bases and J lost 3; bases outside the gene matches: 6. The CDR3 totals 16 residues. The CDR3 sequence is CASSSDSGGATDTQYF. CDR3 DNA, as far as it was read: TGTGCCAGCAGCTCCGATAGCGGGGGGGCAACAGATACG.

This clone has just a few counts. The CDR3 end lies 3 residues beyond the end of the read and is filled in from the germline J gene. The rearrangement links TRBV29-1 to TRBJ2-3; 8 bases align to TRBD2. From germline, CDR1 is SQVTM and CDR2 ANQGSEA. There are 13 residues in the CDR3. Unmatched junction bases numbered 9, after V lost 6 bases and J lost 7 bases. The CDR3 bases that were read are TGCAGCGTGACGCCTAGCGGGCGTTATACG. Encoded protein: CSVTPSGRYT. The full-length CDR3 reads as CSVTPSGRYTQYF.

This clone came up many times. The read falls 3 residues short of the CDR3 end, and the missing part is taken from the germline J gene. This chain links TRBV20-1 with TRBJ2-3; D is ambiguous. Trimming removed 0 bases from V and 1 base from J, with 8 bases in between. The CDR3 runs 14 residues. Germline loops: CDR1 DFQATT, CDR2 SNEGSKA (reference sequence). The CDR3 bases that were read are TGCAGTGCTAGAGATCTCTACGGCACAGATACG. Amino acids: CSARDLYGTDT. Given in full, the CDR3 is CSARDLYGTDTQYF.